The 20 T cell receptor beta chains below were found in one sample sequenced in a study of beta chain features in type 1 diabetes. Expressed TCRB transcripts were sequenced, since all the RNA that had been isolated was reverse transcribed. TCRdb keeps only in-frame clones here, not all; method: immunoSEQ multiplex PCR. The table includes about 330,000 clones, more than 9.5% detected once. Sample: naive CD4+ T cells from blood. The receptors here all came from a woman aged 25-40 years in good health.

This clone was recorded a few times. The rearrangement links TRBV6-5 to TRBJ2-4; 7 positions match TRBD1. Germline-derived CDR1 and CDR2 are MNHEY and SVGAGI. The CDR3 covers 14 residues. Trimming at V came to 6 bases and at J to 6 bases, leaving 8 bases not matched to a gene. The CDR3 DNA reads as TGTGCCAGCAGAGCAGGGGGTTCGGTAAACATTCAGTACTTC. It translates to CASRAGGSVNIQYF.

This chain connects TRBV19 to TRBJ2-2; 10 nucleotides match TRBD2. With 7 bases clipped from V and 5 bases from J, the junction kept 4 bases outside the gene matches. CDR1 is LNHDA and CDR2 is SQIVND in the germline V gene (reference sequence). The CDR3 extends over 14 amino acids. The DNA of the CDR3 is TGTGCCAGTACGCAGCGGGAGGGTACCGGGGAGCTGTTTTTT. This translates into CASTQREGTGELFF.

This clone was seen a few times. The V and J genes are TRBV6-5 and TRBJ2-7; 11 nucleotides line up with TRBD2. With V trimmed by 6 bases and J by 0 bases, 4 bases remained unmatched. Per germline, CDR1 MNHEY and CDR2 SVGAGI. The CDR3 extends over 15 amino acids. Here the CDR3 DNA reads TGTGCCAGCAGAATAGGACTAGCGGGCTCCTACGAGCAGTACTTC. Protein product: CASRIGLAGSYEQYF.

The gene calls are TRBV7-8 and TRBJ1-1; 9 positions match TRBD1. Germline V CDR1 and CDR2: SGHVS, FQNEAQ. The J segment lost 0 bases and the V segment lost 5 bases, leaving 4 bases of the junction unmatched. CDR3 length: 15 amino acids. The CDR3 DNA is TGTGCCAGCAGCAAAGGGACAGGGATGAACACTGAAGCTTTCTTT. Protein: CASSKGTGMNTEAFF.

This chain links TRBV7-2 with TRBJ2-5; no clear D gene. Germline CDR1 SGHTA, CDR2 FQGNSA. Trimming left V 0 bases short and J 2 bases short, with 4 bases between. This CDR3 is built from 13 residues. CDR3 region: CASSLAFQETQYF. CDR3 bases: TGTGCCAGCAGCTTAGCCTTTCAAGAGACCCAGTACTTC.

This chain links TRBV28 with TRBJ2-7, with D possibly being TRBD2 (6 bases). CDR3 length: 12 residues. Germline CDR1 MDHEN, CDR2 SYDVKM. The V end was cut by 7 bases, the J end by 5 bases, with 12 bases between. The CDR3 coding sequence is TGTGCCAGCAACGGCGGAGGGGACGAGCAGTACTTC. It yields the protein CASNGGGDEQYF.

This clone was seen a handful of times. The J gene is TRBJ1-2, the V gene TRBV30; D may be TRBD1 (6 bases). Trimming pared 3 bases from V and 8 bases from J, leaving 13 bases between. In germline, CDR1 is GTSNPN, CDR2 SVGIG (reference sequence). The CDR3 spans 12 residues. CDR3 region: CAWSPQGEGYTF. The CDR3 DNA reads TGTGCCTGGAGCCCACAGGGTGAGGGCTACACCTTC.

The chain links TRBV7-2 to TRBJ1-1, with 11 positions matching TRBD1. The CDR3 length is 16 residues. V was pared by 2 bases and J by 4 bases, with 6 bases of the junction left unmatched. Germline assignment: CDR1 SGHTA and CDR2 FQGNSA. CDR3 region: CASSLTGDRGATEAFF. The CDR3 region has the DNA TGTGCCAGCAGCTTAACTGGGGACAGGGGGGCCACTGAAGCTTTCTTT. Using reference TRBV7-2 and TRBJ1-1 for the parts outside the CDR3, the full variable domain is GAGVSQSPSNKVTEKGKDVELRCDPISGHTALYWYRQSLGQGLEFLIYFQGNSAPDKSGLPSDRFSAERTGGSVSTLTIQRTQQEDSAVYLCASSLTGDRGATEAFFGQGTRLTVV.

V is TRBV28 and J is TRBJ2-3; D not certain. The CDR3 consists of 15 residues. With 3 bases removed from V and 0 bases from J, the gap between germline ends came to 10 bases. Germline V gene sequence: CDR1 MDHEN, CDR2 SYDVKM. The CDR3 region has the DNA TGTGCCAGCAGTTTTGGGCAGCTTAGCACAGATACGCAGTATTTT. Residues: CASSFGQLSTDTQYF.

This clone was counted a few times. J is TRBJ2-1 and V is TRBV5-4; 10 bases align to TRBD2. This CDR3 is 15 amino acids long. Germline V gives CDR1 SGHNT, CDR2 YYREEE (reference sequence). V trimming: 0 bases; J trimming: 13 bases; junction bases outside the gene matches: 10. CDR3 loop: CASSLGLAGDLKQFF. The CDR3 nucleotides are TGTGCCAGCAGCTTGGGTCTAGCGGGAGACCTTAAACAGTTCTTC.

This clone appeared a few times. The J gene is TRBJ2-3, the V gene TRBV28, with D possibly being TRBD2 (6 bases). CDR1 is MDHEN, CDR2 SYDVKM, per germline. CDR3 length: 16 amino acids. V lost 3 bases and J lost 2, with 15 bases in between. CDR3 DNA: TGTGCCAGCAGTTTTGCCCGGCGGGGCCCCACAGATACGCAGTATTTT. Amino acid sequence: CASSFARRGPTDTQYF.

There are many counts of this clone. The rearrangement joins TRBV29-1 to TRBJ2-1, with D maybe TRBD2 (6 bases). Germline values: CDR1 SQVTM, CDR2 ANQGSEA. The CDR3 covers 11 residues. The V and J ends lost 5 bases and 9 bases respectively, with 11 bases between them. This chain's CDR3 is CSVPRRGEQFF. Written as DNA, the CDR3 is TGCAGCGTTCCGCGGAGGGGTGAGCAGTTCTTC.

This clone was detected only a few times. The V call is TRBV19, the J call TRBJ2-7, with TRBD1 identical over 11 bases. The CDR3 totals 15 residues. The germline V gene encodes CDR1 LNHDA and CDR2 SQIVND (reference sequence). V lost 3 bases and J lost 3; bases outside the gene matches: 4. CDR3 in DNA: TGTGCCAGTAGTATCCCCGGGACAGGGGGCTACGAGCAGTACTTC. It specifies CASSIPGTGGYEQYF.

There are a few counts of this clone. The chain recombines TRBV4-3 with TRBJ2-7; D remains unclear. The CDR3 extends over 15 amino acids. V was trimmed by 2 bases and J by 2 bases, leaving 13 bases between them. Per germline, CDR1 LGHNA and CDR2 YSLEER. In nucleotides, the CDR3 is TGCGCCAGCAGCCAAAAATGGTCTGAGACCTACGAGCAGTACTTC. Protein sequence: CASSQKWSETYEQYF.

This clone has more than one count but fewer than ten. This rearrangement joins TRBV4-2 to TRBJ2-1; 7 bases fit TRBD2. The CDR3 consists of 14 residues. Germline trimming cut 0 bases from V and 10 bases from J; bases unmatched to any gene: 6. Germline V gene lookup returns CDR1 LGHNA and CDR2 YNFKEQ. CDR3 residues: CASSQDLVREEQFF. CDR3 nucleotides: TGTGCCAGCAGCCAAGATCTGGTGCGGGAGGAGCAGTTCTTC.

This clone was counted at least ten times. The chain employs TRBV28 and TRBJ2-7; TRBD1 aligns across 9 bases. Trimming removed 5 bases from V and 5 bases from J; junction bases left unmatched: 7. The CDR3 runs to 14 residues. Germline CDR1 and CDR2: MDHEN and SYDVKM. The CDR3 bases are TGTGCCAGCAGTAGGGACAGGGTTATCCACGAGCAGTACTTC. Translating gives CASSRDRVIHEQYF.

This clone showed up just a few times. The CDR3 region is CASSLGGSGSYEQYF. The CDR3 DNA reads TGCGCCAGCAGCTTGGGCGGCTCGGGCTCCTACGAGCAGTACTTC. The chain links TRBV5-1 to TRBJ2-7; the D is unclear. Trimming stripped 0 bases from V and 0 bases from J, with 10 bases between. The CDR3 runs 15 residues. Germline V lookup: CDR1 SGHRS, CDR2 YFSETQ.

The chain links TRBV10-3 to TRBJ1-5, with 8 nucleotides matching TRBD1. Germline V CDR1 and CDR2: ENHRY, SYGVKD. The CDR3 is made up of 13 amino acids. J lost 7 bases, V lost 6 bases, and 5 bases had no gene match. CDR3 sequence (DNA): TGTGCCATCAGAAAGGACAGGGAACAGCCCCAGCATTTT. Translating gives CAIRKDREQPQHF.

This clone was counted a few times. Here the CDR3 DNA reads TGTGCCAGCAGCTTAGGAGGGCCGGGCTACACCTTC. Protein sequence: CASSLGGPGYTF. The chain joins TRBV7-2 to TRBJ1-2; D not resolved. Germline loops: CDR1 SGHTA, CDR2 FQGNSA. With 1 base removed from V and 8 bases from J, the gap between germline ends came to 8 bases. The CDR3 length is 12 residues.

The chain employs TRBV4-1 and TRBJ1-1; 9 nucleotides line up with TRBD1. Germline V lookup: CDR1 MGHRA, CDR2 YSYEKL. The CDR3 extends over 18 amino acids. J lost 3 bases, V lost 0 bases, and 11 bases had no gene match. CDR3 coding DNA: TGCGCCAGCAGCCAAGAAGGACAGGGGATCCCCCGGGACACTGAAGCTTTCTTT. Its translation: CASSQEGQGIPRDTEAFF.